Listed below are T cell receptor beta chains from one sample, sequenced in a study of regulatory T cells in long-lasting Graves disease. TCRdb passed the multiplex PCR reads through MiXCR, listing each CDR3 protein once. The table includes approximately 230,000 distinct CDR3 sequences, around 18% detected once. The sequenced sample was peripheral blood mononuclear cells (PBMCs), obtained at new diagnosis, from a patient treated with antithyroid drugs. The receptors stem from a female donor with Graves disease. The CDR3 runs from the conserved cysteine through the conserved F or W. D genes are given only for firm matches. The size entry is marked missing in some rows and otherwise reads once, few, many or a size class.

CDR3 length	clone size	D gene	V gene	J gene	CDR3 protein	CDR3 DNA
14	many	-	TRBV6-1	TRBJ2-7	CASSAKGVSYEQYF	TGTGCCAGCAGCGCGAAGGGGGTTTCCTACGAGCAGTACTTC
15	few	-	TRBV19	TRBJ1-5	CASSIDGGSLQPQHF	TGTGCCAGTAGTATAGATGGAGGGAGCCTTCAGCCCCAGCATTTT
15	many	-	TRBV12-3/TRBV12-4	TRBJ1-3	CASSSNTNSGNTIYF	TGTGCCAGCAGTTCTAACACGAACTCTGGAAACACCATATATTTT
16	many	-	TRBV10-3	TRBJ1-1	CAISVGRSNMNTEAFF	TGTGCCATCAGTGTAGGCAGGTCCAACATGAACACTGAAGCTTTCTTT
16	-	-	TRBV18	TRBJ2-3	CASSPAGHGRTDTQYF	TGTGCCAGCTCACCGGCGGGGCACGGACGCACAGATACGCAGTATTTT
14	many	-	TRBV6-2/TRBV6-3	TRBJ2-3	CASSYSVSTDTQYF	TGTGCCAGCAGTTACTCGGTTAGCACAGATACGCAGTATTTT
13	many	-	TRBV2	TRBJ1-6	CASRVEGNSPLHF	TGTGCCAGCAGGGTGGAGGGTAATTCACCCCTCCACTTT
14	many	-	TRBV20-1	TRBJ1-5	CSAQPDGINQPQHF	TGCAGTGCTCAACCGGACGGAATTAATCAGCCCCAGCATTTT
16	few	-	TRBV20-1	TRBJ2-1	CSARGLRGSYYNEQFF	TGCAGTGCTAGAGGTCTAAGGGGGTCTTATTACAATGAGCAGTTCTTC
13	many	TRBD1	TRBV5-1	TRBJ1-5	CASSLGTGQPQHF	TGCGCCAGCAGCTTGGGGACAGGGCAGCCCCAGCATTTT
17	many	TRBD2	TRBV10-3	TRBJ2-1	CAITPAPGLAGGYEQFF	TGTGCCATCACTCCGGCCCCGGGACTAGCGGGAGGGTATGAGCAGTTCTTC
13	many	-	TRBV28	TRBJ1-2	CASSLTGLQDYTF	TGTGCCAGCAGTTTGACAGGACTTCAGGACTACACCTTC
15	many	-	TRBV3-1	TRBJ2-3	CASSPPGASTDTQYF	TGTGCCAGCAGCCCACCGGGCGCTAGCACAGATACGCAGTATTTT
15	many	-	TRBV7-3	TRBJ2-5	CASSLTPGGKETQYF	TGTGCCAGCAGCCTAACCCCCGGGGGTAAGGAGACCCAGTACTTC
15	many	TRBD1	TRBV12-3/TRBV12-4	TRBJ1-6	CASSSRDRENSPLHF	TGTGCCAGCAGTTCCCGGGACAGGGAAAATTCACCCCTCCACTTT
15	-	TRBD1	TRBV2	TRBJ1-5	CASSEQGGPNQPQHF	TGTGCCAGCAGTGAACAGGGGGGCCCGAATCAGCCCCAGCATTTT
13	many	-	TRBV2	TRBJ2-7	CASSDTNSYEQYF	TGTGCCAGCAGCGATACAAATTCCTACGAGCAGTACTTC
15	-	TRBD2	TRBV7-9	TRBJ2-2	CASSSSSGSAGELFF	TGTGCCAGCAGCTCATCTAGCGGGAGTGCCGGGGAGCTGTTTTTT
16	many	-	TRBV12-3/TRBV12-4	TRBJ1-1	CASSPTRGKGNTEAFF	TGTGCCAGCAGTCCCACGCGGGGGAAAGGGAACACTGAAGCTTTCTTT
14	many	-	TRBV7-2	TRBJ1-1	CASSSAWGDTEAFF	TGTGCCAGCAGCTCCGCTTGGGGGGACACTGAAGCTTTCTTT
17	many	-	TRBV14	TRBJ2-5	CASSQDPGFQWGETQYF	TGTGCCAGCAGCCAAGATCCGGGGTTCCAGTGGGGAGAGACCCAGTACTTC
12	many	-	TRBV20-1	TRBJ1-2	CSARSVAYGYTF	TGCAGTGCTAGGTCCGTTGCTTATGGCTACACCTTC
16	-	TRBD1	TRBV3-1	TRBJ2-1	CASSQRTGGDGNEQFF	TGTGCCAGCAGCCAACGGACAGGGGGCGACGGCAATGAGCAGTTCTTC
14	many	TRBD2	TRBV20-1	TRBJ2-5	CSARDEGGAGVQYF	TGCAGTGCTAGAGACGAGGGGGGAGCGGGAGTCCAGTACTTC
18	many	TRBD2	TRBV6-5	TRBJ2-2	CASSYKGLAEPNTGELFF	TGTGCCAGCAGTTATAAGGGACTAGCGGAACCGAACACCGGGGAGCTGTTTTTT
14	-	-	TRBV7-8	TRBJ2-2	CASSFGLGSGELFF	TGTGCCAGCAGCTTTGGCTTGGGATCCGGGGAGCTGTTTTTT
14	-	-	TRBV3-1	TRBJ1-2	CASSQMYGGYSYAF	TGTGCCAGCAGCCAAATGTATGGGGGCTATAGCTACGCCTTC
16	many	-	TRBV30	TRBJ1-2	CAWSGGSDSPNYGYTF	TGTGCCTGGAGCGGCGGGTCCGACAGTCCTAACTATGGCTACACCTTC
15	many	TRBD2	TRBV29-1	TRBJ2-1	CSVEPGTSGYNEQFF	TGCAGCGTTGAGCCCGGGACTAGCGGATACAATGAGCAGTTCTTC
14	many	TRBD2	TRBV3-1	TRBJ2-1	CASSQTSGYNEQFF	TGTGCCAGCAGCCAGACTAGCGGCTACAATGAGCAGTTCTTC
13	-	-	TRBV12-3/TRBV12-4	TRBJ1-2	CASSISTVYGYTF	TGTGCCAGCAGCATTTCGACGGTCTATGGCTACACCTTC
13	many	-	TRBV4-3	TRBJ2-7	CASSQDLSYEQYF	TGCGCCAGCAGCCAAGATTTGTCCTACGAGCAGTACTTC
16	-	-	TRBV7-6	TRBJ2-6	CASSLSQGGGANVLTF	TGTGCCAGCAGCCTCTCACAGGGTGGCGGGGCCAACGTCCTGACTTTC
12	many	-	TRBV20-1	TRBJ1-6	CSAREGNSPLHF	TGCAGTGCGAGGGAGGGGAATTCACCCCTCCACTTT
14	-	-	TRBV7-3	TRBJ1-1	CASSLNAGTTEAFF	TGCGCCAGCAGCTTAAACGCAGGGACCACTGAAGCTTTCTTT
17	-	TRBD2	TRBV5-1	TRBJ2-1	CASSSQTGTSGRGEQFF	TGCGCCAGCAGCTCGCAAACCGGGACTAGCGGGAGAGGTGAGCAGTTCTTC
15	many	TRBD2	TRBV11-2	TRBJ2-7	CASSSWTSGSYEQYF	TGTGCCAGCAGCTCCTGGACTAGCGGCTCCTACGAGCAGTACTTC
13	many	TRBD1	TRBV28	TRBJ1-5	CAIGWDRNQPQHF	TGTGCCATTGGCTGGGACAGAAATCAGCCCCAGCATTTT
13	few	-	TRBV19	TRBJ1-1	CATLNKRDTEAFF	TGTGCCACCTTAAATAAAAGAGACACTGAAGCTTTCTTT
16	-	TRBD1	TRBV25-1	TRBJ2-3	CASSAHRGRMTDTQYF	TGTGCCAGCAGTGCCCACAGGGGGCGAATGACAGATACGCAGTATTTT
15	many	TRBD1	TRBV12-3/TRBV12-4	TRBJ2-3	CASSPGQHNTDTQYF	TGTGCCAGCAGCCCGGGACAGCATAACACAGATACGCAGTATTTT
15	many	-	TRBV18	TRBJ1-2	CASSPPGITSRGYTF	TGTGCCAGCTCACCACCCGGCATTACCTCTCGAGGCTACACCTTC
18	many	-	TRBV2	TRBJ2-7	CASSENREEGLGSYEQYF	TGTGCCAGCAGTGAAAACAGGGAAGAGGGCTTAGGGTCCTACGAGCAGTACTTC
14	many	TRBD1	TRBV27	TRBJ1-1	CASSWGQGDTEAFF	TGTGCCAGCAGTTGGGGGCAGGGGGACACTGAAGCTTTCTTT
16	many	TRBD1	TRBV9	TRBJ2-7	CASSPGGRTGWDEQYF	TGTGCCAGCAGCCCCGGAGGAAGGACAGGGTGGGACGAGCAGTACTTC
15	-	-	TRBV27	TRBJ2-3	CASSPPGRLADTQYF	TGTGCCAGCAGTCCCCCTGGCCGTCTCGCGGATACGCAGTATTTT
18	-	TRBD2	TRBV20-1	TRBJ2-2	CSAFSPVTSGRATGELFF	TGCAGTGCTTTCTCCCCCGTGACTAGCGGGAGGGCCACCGGGGAGCTGTTTTTT
16	many	TRBD1	TRBV6-1	TRBJ2-1	CASSSRDRGSYNEQFF	TGTGCCAGCAGTAGCCGGGACAGGGGCTCCTACAATGAGCAGTTCTTC
13	few	TRBD2	TRBV10-3	TRBJ2-7	CAIRGGRDDEQYF	TGTGCCATCAGGGGCGGGAGGGATGACGAGCAGTACTTC
13	many	-	TRBV5-6	TRBJ1-5	CASSGPSDQPQHF	TGTGCCAGCAGCGGTCCATCCGATCAGCCCCAGCATTTT
13	many	-	TRBV6-2/TRBV6-3	TRBJ2-3	CASSVPGTDTQYF	TGTGCCAGCAGTGTACCAGGGACAGATACGCAGTATTTT
16	many	-	TRBV6-5	TRBJ1-6	CASSSASTGLNSPLHF	TGTGCCAGCAGTTCGGCCTCAACAGGCCTAAATTCACCCCTCCACTTT
10	many	-	TRBV20-1	TRBJ2-7	CSARSDEQYF	TGCAGTGCTAGGAGTGACGAGCAGTACTTC
17	once	TRBD2	TRBV11-3	TRBJ2-7	CASSLGSGTSGRYEQYF	TGTGCCAGCAGCTTAGGTTCCGGGACTAGCGGGAGATACGAGCAGTACTTC
16	few	TRBD2	TRBV4-2	TRBJ2-1	CASSQVVAGAGDEQFF	TGTGCCAGCAGCCAAGTAGTAGCGGGAGCGGGGGACGAGCAGTTCTTC
13	many	TRBD2	TRBV6-1	TRBJ2-1	CAIRTSGRSEQFF	TGTGCCATCCGGACTAGCGGGAGGAGTGAGCAGTTCTTC
15	many	-	TRBV4-3	TRBJ2-7	CASSLGSSSSYEQYF	TGCGCCAGCAGCCTAGGCTCTAGCAGCTCCTACGAGCAGTACTTC
14	-	-	TRBV19	TRBJ2-1	CASSVGQTYNEQFF	TGTGCCAGTAGTGTTGGACAGACCTACAATGAGCAGTTCTTC
16	many	TRBD1	TRBV12-3/TRBV12-4	TRBJ2-2	CASSSLQGARTGELFF	TGTGCCAGCAGCTCACTTCAGGGGGCGCGAACCGGGGAGCTGTTTTTT